This T cell receptor beta chain was identified in a study of blood T cell repertoires in COVID-19. Study-level information: From the United States, Italy and Spain came samples of acute and convalescent COVID-19. T cells, B-cell-depleted T cells, or PBMCs provided the cDNA or gDNA that served as material.

Original handling: From reference gene primer amplification, estimates of nucleated cell counts were derived. Here immunoSEQ multiplex PCR was the method, and the copy in TCRdb shows in-frame clones only, minus some. The V and J calls and clone size were taken over from that table, and D and trimming were inferred from the DNA. The top ten clones hold more than 0.8% of a sample with about 150,000 clones, about 87% of them seen once. This CDR3 is built from 11 residues. Per the germline V gene, CDR1 is SNHLY and CDR2 is FYNNEI. Specimen: peripheral blood. The TCR was taken from a woman aged 50 to 60 with acute or convalescent COVID-19. The chain uses TRBV2 and TRBJ1-1; weak D call: TRBD1 (5 bases). The DNA for the CDR3 is TGTGTCGGGTCAGGGTACACTGAAGCTTTCTTT. It codes for CVGSGYTEAFF.